A single TCR beta chain is shown here with its context. This clone was counted once. Its target antigen remains unknown. Per-base qualities were not stored, and no clone one base away is much larger. To be included, a participant needed at least one PBMC sample from before ART initiation plus at least two post-ART samples. Every participant with HIV received treatment in the United States of America. Before DNA extraction, cryopreserved samples containing roughly 0.85-11 million PBMC were thawed and washed. At the time of the earliest PBMC sample, participants with HIV were aged between roughly 20 and 54 years. PBMC samples from each participant spanned 1-4 timepoints before ART initiation and 2-8 timepoints after ART initiation, with a median of 7 samples. For every participant, serial HIV viral load, CD4+ T-cell count, ART history and demographic data were obtained. Genomic DNA was extracted from unsorted PBMC with a Qiagen kit on a QIAcube, with processing performed in batches of 12 samples.

The CDR3, cysteine through phenylalanine, is 14 amino acids long. This entry keeps only the CDR3 DNA: 42 bases, framed from base 1. The germline V and J ends show losses of 4 bases and 5 bases respectively, and no gene match explains 5 bases of the junction. From a lookup of the germline V gene (reference sequence), CDR1 and CDR2 are MNHEY and SMNVEV. Sequencing of the TRB variable region was done with the immunoSEQ hsTCRB v3.0 assay at survey level resolution. A depth of about 40,000-55,000 T-cell genomes per sample was targeted for TRB sequencing. An Illumina MiSeq with a v3 150-cycle kit was used to sequence the pooled TRB libraries. Turning to the authors' computational methods: Repertoire analysis ran in R within a reproducible Nextflow workflow covering QC, data transformation and analysis. LymphoSeq2, an R package for exploring AIRR-Seq data, was used to implement custom analyses. A few samples that produced fewer than 5000 total TRB sequences were removed, so some 190 HIV repertoires were analyzed. Among the approximately 200 retained HIV repertoires, some 60 were collected before ART initiation and more than 120 after ART initiation. Each repertoire was downsampled to 5000 TRB nucleotide sequences, and summary statistics were averaged across 100 downsampling iterations. TRB sequences were retained for analysis only if CDR3 regions of at least seven amino acids were present. Two measures captured diversity: a Shannon entropy-derived clonality score and the Gini coefficient. In the repertoire networks, any two of the top 5000 CDR3 amino acid sequences were connected whenever the two sequences differed by an edit distance of one. Antigen specificity groups and MHC restriction were predicted for TRB CDR3 amino acid sequences with GLIPH2. Known CMV, EBV, HIV or tissue antigen associations were flagged by matching CDR3 amino acid sequences against VDJdb and McPAS-TCR. Pre-ART, post-ART and control groups were compared with Wilcoxon signed-rank tests and Holm-Bonferroni correction. TCRdb re-hosts the immuneACCESS table, in-frame sequences only. Its copies lack some clones; in the studies checked, an unresolved V gene accounts for under half of them, and the cause for the rest is not known. V and J calls and clone size follow that table, whereas D and trimming were derived from the DNA. Present in this sample are about 7,100 clones, around 73% of which were seen just once. The ten largest account for approximately 29% of the sample.

This specimen comes from a study of long-term antiretroviral therapy in people with HIV (dated by TCRdb to 2021 to 2024). Describing the broader study: The earliest samples were collected roughly a decade before the 2015 WHO recommendation for immediate ART, at a time when ART was usually postponed until CD4 counts fell. About two fifths of the roughly 30 participants with HIV were female. A total of 150 to 200 cryopreserved PBMC samples came from a few dozen adults with confirmed HIV infection and were collected serially over a mean of roughly six years (range 1-12). Test extractions of a monoclonal T-cell line alongside 30 to 35 polyclonal samples showed no cross-contamination during QIAcube processing. Whether ART initiation and durable HIV suppression were associated with changes in peripheral blood TRB repertoire composition and diversity was tested in a retrospective serial study.

What the study reported, not specific to this receptor: CDR3 length ranges in HIV repertoires were narrower than in controls, and network structure suggested an antigen-experienced repertoire with only a slight naive shift after ART. The samples span the years 2004 to 2017, and the ART regimens used may be less effective than current regimens. Inferences about post-ART repertoire changes are limited because no data were available on ART adherence, viral resistance or therapy changes. Unsorted PBMC were profiled instead of sorted CD4+ and CD8+ T cells because pre-ART samples had limited cell numbers. Starting ART was linked to a significant rise in TRB diversity, yet even with long-term ART the diversity remained significantly lower than in transplant donor controls. Since PBMC availability was limited, sequencing covered only the TCR beta chain, with no alpha chain pairing. Expanded TRB clones identified before ART initiation dominated the repertoire at all time points, although this dominance fluctuated and declined in many PLHIV after ART.

The receptor comes from a middle-aged man with HIV. The source material was unsorted PBMCs, sampled 0.2 years after starting antiretroviral therapy. The sequence is built from TRBV27 and TRBJ1-1; 9 bases in between match TRBD1. Here the CDR3 is given as CASSWDRVRTEAFF. Read as DNA, the sequence is TGTGCCAGCAGTTGGGACAGGGTAAGAACTGAAGCTTTCTTT.